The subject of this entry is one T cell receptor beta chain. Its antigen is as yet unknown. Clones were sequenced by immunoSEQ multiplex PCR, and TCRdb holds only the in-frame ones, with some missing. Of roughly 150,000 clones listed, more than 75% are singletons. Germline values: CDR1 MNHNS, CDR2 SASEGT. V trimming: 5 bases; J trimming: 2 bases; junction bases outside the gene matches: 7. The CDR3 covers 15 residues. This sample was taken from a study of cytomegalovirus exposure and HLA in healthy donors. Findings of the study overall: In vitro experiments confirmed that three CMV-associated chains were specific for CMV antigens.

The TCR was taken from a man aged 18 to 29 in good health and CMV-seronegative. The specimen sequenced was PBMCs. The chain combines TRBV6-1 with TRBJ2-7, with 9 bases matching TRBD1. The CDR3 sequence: CASSSPGQGTYEQYF. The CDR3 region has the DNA TGTGCCAGCAGTTCCCCGGGACAGGGCACCTACGAGCAGTACTTC.